Below, 7 T cell receptor beta chains from the same sample are listed, as sequenced in a study of T-cell reconstitution after alpha-beta-depleted transplantation in children. During its preparation, the TCRbeta library received unique molecular identifiers. Using its own MiXCR run on the PCR reads, TCRdb lists one record per CDR3 protein. The table lists about 400,000 distinct CDR3 sequences, roughly 22% of them singletons. The sequencing here drew on PBMCs from the stem cell graft donor, taken from the stem cell graft. The receptor source for this set is a human donor who donated a stem cell graft to a child with acute myeloid leukemia.

There are a few counts of this clonotype. This chain connects TRBV29-1 to TRBJ2-7; 9 positions match TRBD1. The CDR3 runs 14 residues. J was trimmed by 7 bases and V by 3 bases; bases with no gene match: 10. CDR1 SQVTM and CDR2 ANQGSEA come from the germline V gene. CDR3 nucleotide sequence: TGCAGCGTTGAGCCGGGACAGGGAGTCGGTGAGCAGTACTTC. This sequence encodes CSVEPGQGVGEQYF.

This clonotype was observed many times. The chain carries TRBV12-3 or TRBV12-4 and TRBJ1-1, with 7 positions matching TRBD1. There are 14 residues in the CDR3. The ends lost 6 bases at V and 4 bases at J; junction bases unmatched: 8. The DNA for the CDR3 is TGTGCCAGCAGGAGAGGGGACAGCCCCACTGAAGCTTTCTTT. The encoded protein is CASRRGDSPTEAFF.

This clonotype came up many times. The J gene is TRBJ1-1, the V gene TRBV29-1, with D uncertain. Trimming pared 5 bases from V and 6 bases from J, leaving 13 bases between. Germline CDR1 reads SQVTM; CDR2 reads ANQGSEA. The CDR3 consists of 12 residues. The CDR3 DNA sequence: TGCAGCGTTCTCGGAGGACTCGCTGAAGCTTTCTTT. This translates into CSVLGGLAEAFF.

A few counts support this clonotype. The rearrangement links TRBV4-3 to TRBJ2-6, with a tentative D call TRBD1 (5 bases). This CDR3 has 16 amino acids. V was cut by 1 base and J by 0 bases, with 7 bases left in between. Germline values: CDR1 LGHNA, CDR2 YSLEER. This chain's CDR3 is CASSQVGASGANVLTF. The CDR3 DNA is TGCGCCAGCAGCCAAGTAGGGGCCTCTGGGGCCAACGTCCTGACTTTC.

J is TRBJ2-7 and V is TRBV20-1, with 12 bases that match TRBD2. The germline V gene has CDR1 DFQATT and CDR2 SNEGSKA (reference sequence). The CDR3 extends over 13 amino acids. V lost 5 bases, J lost 6 bases, and 5 bases stayed unmatched. The CDR3 DNA reads as TGCAGTGCTGCCCTAGCGGGAGGGAGCGAGCAGTACTTC. The encoded protein is CSAALAGGSEQYF.

This clonotype showed up just once. The V gene is TRBV4-3, the J gene TRBJ2-3; weak D call: TRBD1 (5 bases). Germline assignment: CDR1 LGHNA and CDR2 YSLEER. This CDR3 is built from 14 residues. V was trimmed by 0 bases and J by 10 bases, leaving 14 bases between them. CDR3 sequence: CASSQEKYPRAQYF. The CDR3 DNA follows: TGCGCCAGCAGCCAAGAGAAATACCCCAGGGCGCAGTATTTT.

Comment on this clonotype: Given a much more abundant clone one base away, this may be a read error. In this CDR3 the conserved last residue, phenylalanine or tryptophan, is missing, so a read error is likely. In DNA, the CDR3 is TGTGCCAGCAGCTTCTCCGGGACAGGGGCCTCTGGGGCCAACGTCCTGACTTGC. It translates to CASSFSGTGASGANVLTC. The chain joins TRBV11-3 to TRBJ2-6, with 10 positions matching TRBD1. This CDR3 has 18 amino acids. The V and J ends lost 3 bases and 0 bases, in that order; junction bases with no gene match: 5. CDR1 and CDR2 from the germline V gene are SGHNT and YENEEA.